This T cell receptor (beta chain) was sequenced during a study of T cell responses to AZD1222 COVID-19 vaccine. Across the study: Some second doses came at about 4 weeks and others at about 12 weeks; these were pooled.

Produced via immunoSEQ multiplex PCR; TCRdb's table is partial and in-frame only. Seen here are 96,000 or so clones, roughly 90% observed once, and the top ten hold 20% to 30%. Comments on this clone: The antigen is not known.

Study-wide results and limits: There were repertoire samples only from the period after the peak T cell response.

V lost 5 bases to trimming and J lost 4 bases; unmatched junction nucleotides: 10. The CDR3 contains 16 residues. Germline V gene sequence: CDR1 SGDLS, CDR2 YYNGEE. The sample here was peripheral blood, taken on day 0 of AZD1222 vaccination. The chain links TRBV9 to TRBJ2-2; 8 bases align to TRBD2. The sequence derives from an adult in good health. The CDR3 region has the DNA TGTGCCAGCAGGCCGGGGGCGGGAGGTCGCACCGGGGAGCTGTTTTTT. Translating gives CASRPGAGGRTGELFF.